This entry concerns a single T cell receptor (beta chain). Its antigen is still unknown. Trimming shortened V by 0 bases and J by 5 bases, and 8 bases separated the two germline ends. CDR3 length: 14 amino acids. Germline V gene lookup returns CDR1 SNHLY and CDR2 FYNNEI. Sequenced by immunoSEQ multiplex PCR; TCRdb stores in-frame clones only, minus some. This table has more than 250,000 clones, around 91% appearing once. This entry comes from a study of cytomegalovirus exposure and HLA in healthy donors. Study-level background: According to later analysis, the same platform produced the 120 validation and 666 first-cohort repertoires.

Study-level results: The investigators catalogued 150 or so TCR beta chains as cytomegalovirus-associated.

The clonotype was recovered from a woman in her twenties or thirties in good health and CMV-seronegative. The sequenced sample was PBMCs. This sequence joins TRBV2 and TRBJ2-1; possible D gene TRBD1, 5 bases. This CDR3 is CASSEAAGHNEQFF. In nucleotides, the CDR3 is TGTGCCAGCAGTGAAGCAGCAGGGCACAATGAGCAGTTCTTC.